The entry below gives a single T cell receptor (beta chain) sequence along with its context. During the collection period, no donor immune events like infections were recorded. Only in-frame clones appear in the TCRdb table, and some are missing; sequencing was by immunoSEQ multiplex PCR. The sample has around 120,000 clones; roughly 91% are singletons. This specimen belongs to a study of identifying expanded T cells in peripheral blood. Sample: blood. This receptor was obtained from a person aged 18 to 70 in good health.

CDR3 sequence: CASSFLRLAGGQGSGANVLTF. The DNA of the CDR3 is TGTGCCAGCAGTTTCTTACGGCTAGCGGGGGGCCAGGGTTCTGGGGCCAACGTCCTGACTTTC. This chain connects TRBV28 to TRBJ2-6, with TRBD2 matching over 11 bases. Per germline, CDR1 MDHEN and CDR2 SYDVKM. The CDR3 covers 21 residues. J lost 1 base, V lost 3 bases, and 14 bases had no gene match.